This TCR beta chain was sequenced during a study of T cells in localized non-small cell lung cancer. Germline CDR1 is SNHLY and CDR2 is FYNNEI. The V end was cut by 0 bases, the J end by 2 bases, with 12 bases between. The CDR3 length is 16 residues. Sequenced by immunoSEQ multiplex PCR; TCRdb stores in-frame clones only, minus some. The sample holds nearly 35,000 clones, approximately 90% seen once. The chain employs TRBV2 and TRBJ2-3, with D uncertain. The sequencing used peripheral blood mononuclear cells, collected before any cancer treatment. This TCR came from an older female donor with stage II lung adenocarcinoma. The CDR3 nucleotides read TGTGCCAGCAGTGAAGCGCCGGGTGGGTACACAGATACGCAGTATTTT. This translates into CASSEAPGGYTDTQYF. The full variable domain, its missing parts supplied by reference TRBV2 and TRBJ2-3, is EPEVTQTPSHQVTQMGQEVILRCVPISNHLYFYWYRQILGQKVEFLVSFYNNEISEKSEIFDDQFSVERPDGSNFTLKIRSTKLEDSAMYFCASSEAPGGYTDTQYFGPGTRLTVL.